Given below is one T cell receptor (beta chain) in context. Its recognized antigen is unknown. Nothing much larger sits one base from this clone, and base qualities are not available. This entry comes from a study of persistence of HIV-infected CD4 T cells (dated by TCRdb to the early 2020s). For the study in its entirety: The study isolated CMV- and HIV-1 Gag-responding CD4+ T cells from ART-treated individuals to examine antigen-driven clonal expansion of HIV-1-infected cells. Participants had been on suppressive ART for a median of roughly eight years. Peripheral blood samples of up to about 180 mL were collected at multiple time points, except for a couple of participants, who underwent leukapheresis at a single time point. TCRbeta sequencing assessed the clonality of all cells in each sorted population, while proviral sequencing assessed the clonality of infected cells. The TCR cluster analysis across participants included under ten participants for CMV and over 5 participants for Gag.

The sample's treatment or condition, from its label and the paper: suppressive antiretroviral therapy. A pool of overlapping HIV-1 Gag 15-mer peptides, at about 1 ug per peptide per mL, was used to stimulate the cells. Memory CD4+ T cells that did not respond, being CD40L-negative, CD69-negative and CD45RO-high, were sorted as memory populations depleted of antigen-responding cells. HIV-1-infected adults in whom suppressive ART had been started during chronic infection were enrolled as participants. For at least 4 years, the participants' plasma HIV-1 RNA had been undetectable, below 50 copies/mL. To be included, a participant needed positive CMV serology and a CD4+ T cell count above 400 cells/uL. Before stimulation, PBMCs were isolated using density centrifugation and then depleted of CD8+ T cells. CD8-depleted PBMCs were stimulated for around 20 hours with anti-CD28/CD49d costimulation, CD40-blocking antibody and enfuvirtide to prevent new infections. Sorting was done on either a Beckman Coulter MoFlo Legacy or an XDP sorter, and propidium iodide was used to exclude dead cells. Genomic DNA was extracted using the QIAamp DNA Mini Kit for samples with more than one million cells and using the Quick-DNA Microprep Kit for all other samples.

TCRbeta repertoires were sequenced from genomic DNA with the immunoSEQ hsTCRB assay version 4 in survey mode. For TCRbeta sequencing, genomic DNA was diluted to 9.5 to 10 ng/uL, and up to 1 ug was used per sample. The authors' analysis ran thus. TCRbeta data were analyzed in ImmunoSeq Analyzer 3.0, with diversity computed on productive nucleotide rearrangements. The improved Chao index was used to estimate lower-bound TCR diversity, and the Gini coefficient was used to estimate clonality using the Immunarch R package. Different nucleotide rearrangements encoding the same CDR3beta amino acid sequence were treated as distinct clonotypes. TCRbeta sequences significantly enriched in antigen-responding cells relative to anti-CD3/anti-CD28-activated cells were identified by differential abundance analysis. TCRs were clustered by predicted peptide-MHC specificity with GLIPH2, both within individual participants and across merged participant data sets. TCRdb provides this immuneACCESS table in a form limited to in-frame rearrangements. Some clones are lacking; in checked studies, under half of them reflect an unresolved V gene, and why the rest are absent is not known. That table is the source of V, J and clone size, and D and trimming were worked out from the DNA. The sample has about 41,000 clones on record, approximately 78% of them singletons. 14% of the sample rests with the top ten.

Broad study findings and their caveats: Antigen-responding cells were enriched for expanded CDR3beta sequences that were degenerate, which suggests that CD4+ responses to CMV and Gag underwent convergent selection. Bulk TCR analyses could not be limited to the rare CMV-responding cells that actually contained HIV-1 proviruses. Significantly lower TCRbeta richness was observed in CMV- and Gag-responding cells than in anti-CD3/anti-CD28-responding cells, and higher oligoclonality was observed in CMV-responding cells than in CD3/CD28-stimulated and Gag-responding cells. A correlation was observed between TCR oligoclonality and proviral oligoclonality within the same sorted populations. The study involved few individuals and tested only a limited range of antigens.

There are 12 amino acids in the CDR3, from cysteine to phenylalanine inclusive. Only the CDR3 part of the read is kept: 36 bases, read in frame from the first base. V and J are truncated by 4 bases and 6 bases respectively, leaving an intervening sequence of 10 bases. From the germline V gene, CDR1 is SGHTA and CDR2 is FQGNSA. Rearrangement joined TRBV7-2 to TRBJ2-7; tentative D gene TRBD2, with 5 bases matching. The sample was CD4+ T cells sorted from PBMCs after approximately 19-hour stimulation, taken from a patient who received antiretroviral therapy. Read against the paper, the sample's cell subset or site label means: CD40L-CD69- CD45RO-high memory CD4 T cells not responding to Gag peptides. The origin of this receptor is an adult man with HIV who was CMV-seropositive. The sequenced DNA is TGTGCCAGCAGCTCACTAGGGCCCGAGCAGTACTTC. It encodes CASSSLGPEQYF. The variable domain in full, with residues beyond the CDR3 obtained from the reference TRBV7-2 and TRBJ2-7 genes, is GAGVSQSPSNKVTEKGKDVELRCDPISGHTALYWYRQSLGQGLEFLIYFQGNSAPDKSGLPSDRFSAERTGGSVSTLTIQRTQQEDSAVYLCASSSLGPEQYFGPGTRLTVT.